A single sample gave rise to the 8 T cell receptor beta chains below, sequenced in a study of cytomegalovirus exposure and HLA in healthy donors. PCR used 60 Vbeta primers and 13 Jbeta primers. TCRdb keeps only in-frame clones here, not all; method: immunoSEQ multiplex PCR. The sample holds about 140,000 clones, roughly 80% seen once. Sequencing input: PBMCs. The receptor source for this set is a man younger than 40 in good health and CMV-seronegative.

This sequence joins TRBV28 and TRBJ2-2, with a tentative D call TRBD1 (5 bases). Germline CDR1 reads MDHEN; CDR2 reads SYDVKM. V lost 3 bases and J 7 bases, leaving 12 bases between the germline ends. CDR3 size: 14 residues. CDR3 amino acids: CASSLAGQDGELFF. CDR3 in DNA: TGTGCCAGCAGTTTGGCAGGGCAGGACGGGGAGCTGTTTTTT.

The chain employs TRBV11-3 and TRBJ1-1; unclear D gene. The CDR3 has 14 residues. Between the trimmed V and J ends, which lost 5 bases and 6 bases, there was a span of 16 bases. Germline values: CDR1 SGHNT, CDR2 YENEEA. CDR3 coding DNA: TGTGCCAGCAGCGGGGAGCCTAGCAGTGCTGAAGCTTTCTTT. It encodes CASSGEPSSAEAFF.

The chain couples TRBV28 to TRBJ2-1; 10 nucleotides line up with TRBD2. Germline V lookup: CDR1 MDHEN, CDR2 SYDVKM. Losses at the gene ends were 4 bases for V and 10 bases for J; bases not matched to a gene: 4. The CDR3 has 13 residues. The chain's CDR3 is CASSSGSGGEQFF. The DNA for the CDR3 is TGTGCCAGCAGTTCGGGTAGCGGGGGGGAGCAGTTCTTC.

The chain is built from TRBV19 and TRBJ1-5; D is possibly TRBD1 (6 bases). The length of the CDR3 is 14 residues. Germline CDR1 reads LNHDA; CDR2 reads SQIVND (reference sequence). V lost 3 bases, J lost 7 bases, and 13 bases lay in between. CDR3 nucleotides: TGTGCCAGTAGTATTTCAGGGGCACAACAGCCCCAGCATTTT. Its translation: CASSISGAQQPQHF.

The chain has TRBV18 and TRBJ1-5; tentative D call: TRBD1 (6 bases). The CDR3 is 16 amino acids. With 3 bases removed from V and 0 bases from J, the gap between germline ends came to 12 bases. Germline V gives CDR1 KGHSH, CDR2 LQKENI. CDR3 sequence: CASSPRGPHSNQPQHF. DNA for the CDR3: TGTGCCAGCTCACCCAGGGGTCCCCATAGCAATCAGCCCCAGCATTTT.

The rearrangement uses TRBV11-3 and TRBJ2-1, with 14 bases identical to TRBD2. Germline CDR1 and CDR2: SGHNT and YENEEA. Trimming removed 5 bases from V and 12 bases from J; junction bases left unmatched: 12. The CDR3 consists of 16 residues. CDR3 coding DNA: TGTGCCAGCAGCGCCGGGACTAGCGGGGGAGGATTAGGGCAGTTCTTC. It translates to CASSAGTSGGGLGQFF.

Points on this clone: The junction and the germline gene differ at one end; a read error may be behind it. The J gene is TRBJ1-4, the V gene TRBV7-9; no definite D call. The CDR3 is made up of 15 amino acids. Germline CDR1 SEHNR, CDR2 FQNEAQ (reference sequence). As DNA, the CDR3 is TGTTCCAGCAGCTTAGTGGGAGGCCTTAATGAAAAACTGTTTTTT. Amino acid sequence: CSSSLVGGLNEKLFF.

This clone was detected once. The gene calls are TRBV20-1 and TRBJ2-7; D is possibly TRBD2 (5 bases). The CDR3 has 11 residues. Germline V CDR1 and CDR2: DFQATT, SNEGSKA (reference sequence). The germline V and J ends were trimmed by 3 bases and 3 bases, with 6 bases remaining between them. CDR3 protein: CSASRGYEQYF. The CDR3 nucleotides are TGCAGTGCTAGCCGGGGCTACGAGCAGTACTTC.